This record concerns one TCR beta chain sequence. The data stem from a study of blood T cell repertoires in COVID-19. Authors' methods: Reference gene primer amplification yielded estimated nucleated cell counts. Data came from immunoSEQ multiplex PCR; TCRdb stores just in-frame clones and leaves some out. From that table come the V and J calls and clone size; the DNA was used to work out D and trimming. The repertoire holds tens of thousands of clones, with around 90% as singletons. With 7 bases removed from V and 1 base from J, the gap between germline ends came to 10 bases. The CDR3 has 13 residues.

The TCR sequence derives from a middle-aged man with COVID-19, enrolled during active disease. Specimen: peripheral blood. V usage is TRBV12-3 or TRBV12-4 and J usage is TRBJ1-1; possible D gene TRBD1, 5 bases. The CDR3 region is CASKTGGNTEAFF. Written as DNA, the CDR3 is TGTGCCAGCAAGACGGGGGGGAACACTGAAGCTTTCTTT.